The T cell receptor beta chain under discussion was sequenced for a study of identifying expanded T cells in peripheral blood. Concerning this clone itself: What it binds is unknown.

CDR1 and CDR2 (germline): SGDLS, YYNGEE. The V segment lost 3 bases and the J segment 6 bases; nucleotides outside the gene matches: 5. This CDR3 is built from 13 residues. General study findings and limits: Variance in clone template counts between approximately 2-week samples significantly increased with total template count across all healthy donors. About 1.2 clones differed between technical replicates, versus approximately 17 and 20 over time.

Using immunoSEQ multiplex PCR, the repertoire was profiled, and TCRdb retains in-frame clones only, with some absent. The data contain around 91,000 clones, about 87% of them singletons. This sequence was found in a person aged 18 to 75 in good health. Sequencing was performed on blood. V gene TRBV9 combines with J gene TRBJ2-7, with 8 bases that match TRBD2. The CDR3 spells CASSAPAGVEQYF. In nucleotides, the CDR3 is TGTGCCAGCAGCGCCCCAGCGGGAGTCGAGCAGTACTTC. Full variable domain (outside the CDR3, taken from reference TRBV9 and TRBJ2-7): DSGVTQTPKHLITATGQRVTLRCSPRSGDLSVYWYQQSLDQGLQFLIQYYNGEERAKGNILERFSAQQFPDLHSELNLSSLELGDSALYFCASSAPAGVEQYFGPGTRLTVT.